This TCR beta chain was found in a study of T cell responses to AZD1222 COVID-19 vaccine. Whole-study results and caveats: Mapped onto spike, vaccine-associated CD4 TCRs spanned it and were dominant at 160-218 and 743-854. Seropositive status at baseline applied to only six AZD1222 recipients. Sampling that yielded the repertoires occurred only after the peak T cell response.

As regards this clone: Antigen: not known.

This table comes from immunoSEQ multiplex PCR, and its TCRdb copy is limited to in-frame clones, with some not included. The sample has approximately 150,000 clones, approximately 92% seen once. CDR1 is ENHRY, CDR2 SYGVKD, per germline. The CDR3 totals 13 residues. The J segment lost 3 bases and the V segment lost 7 bases, leaving 1 base of the junction unmatched. The source is an adult who received the AZD1222 COVID-19 vaccine. The gene calls are TRBV10-3 and TRBJ2-3; 10 bases are a match to TRBD2. The sample here was peripheral blood, taken 28 days after the second AZD1222 dose. The DNA for the CDR3 is TGTGCCATCACTAGCGGGAGAACAGATACGCAGTATTTT. Residues: CAITSGRTDTQYF.